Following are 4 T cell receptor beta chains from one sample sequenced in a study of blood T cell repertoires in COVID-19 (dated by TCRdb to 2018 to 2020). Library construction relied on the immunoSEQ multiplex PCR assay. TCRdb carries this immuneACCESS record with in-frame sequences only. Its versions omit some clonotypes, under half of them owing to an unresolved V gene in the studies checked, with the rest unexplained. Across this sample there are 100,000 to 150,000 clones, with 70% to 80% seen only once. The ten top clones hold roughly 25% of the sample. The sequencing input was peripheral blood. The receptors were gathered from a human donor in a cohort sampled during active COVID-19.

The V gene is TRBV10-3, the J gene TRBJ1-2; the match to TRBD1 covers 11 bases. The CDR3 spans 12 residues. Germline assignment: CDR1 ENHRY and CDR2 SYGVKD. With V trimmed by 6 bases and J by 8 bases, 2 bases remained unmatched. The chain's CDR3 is CAISGTGGGYTF. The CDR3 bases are TGTGCCATCAGCGGGACAGGGGGAGGCTACACCTTC.

The CDR3 DNA reads TGTGCCAGCAGAGATATGGCAGGGCGCGGCACTGAAGCTTTCTTT. It specifies CASRDMAGRGTEAFF. The chain recombines TRBV6-5 with TRBJ1-1, with a possible D match to TRBD1 (5 bases). This CDR3 has 15 residues. Trimming pared 6 bases from V and 4 bases from J, leaving 18 bases between. Germline CDR1 reads MNHEY; CDR2 reads SVGAGI.

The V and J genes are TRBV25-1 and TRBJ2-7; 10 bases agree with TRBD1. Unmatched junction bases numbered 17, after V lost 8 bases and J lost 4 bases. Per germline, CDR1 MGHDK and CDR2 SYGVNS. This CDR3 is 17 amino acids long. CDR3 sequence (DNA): TGTGCCAGCGGGGGGGGAACGACGGGACAGGGGCGGTACGAGCAGTACTTC. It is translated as CASGGGTTGQGRYEQYF.

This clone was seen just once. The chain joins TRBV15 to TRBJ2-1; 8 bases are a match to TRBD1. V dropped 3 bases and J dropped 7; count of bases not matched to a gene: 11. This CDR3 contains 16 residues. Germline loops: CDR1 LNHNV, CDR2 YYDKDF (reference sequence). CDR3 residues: CATSSSDRGGENEQFF. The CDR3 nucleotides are TGTGCCACCAGCAGCTCAGACAGGGGAGGTGAAAATGAGCAGTTCTTC.